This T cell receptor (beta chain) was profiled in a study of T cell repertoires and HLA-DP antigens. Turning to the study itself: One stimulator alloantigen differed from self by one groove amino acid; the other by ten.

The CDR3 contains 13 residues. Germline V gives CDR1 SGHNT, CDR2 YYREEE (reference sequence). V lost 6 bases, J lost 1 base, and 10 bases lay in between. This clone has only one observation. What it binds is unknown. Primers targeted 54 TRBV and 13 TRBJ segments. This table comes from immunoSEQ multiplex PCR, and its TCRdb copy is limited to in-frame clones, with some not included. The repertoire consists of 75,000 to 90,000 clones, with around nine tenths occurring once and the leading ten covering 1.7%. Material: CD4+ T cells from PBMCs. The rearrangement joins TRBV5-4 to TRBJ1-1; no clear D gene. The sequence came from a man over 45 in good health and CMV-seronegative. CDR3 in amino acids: CASTEARNTEAFF. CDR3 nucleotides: TGTGCCAGCACCGAGGCGAGGAACACTGAAGCTTTCTTT.